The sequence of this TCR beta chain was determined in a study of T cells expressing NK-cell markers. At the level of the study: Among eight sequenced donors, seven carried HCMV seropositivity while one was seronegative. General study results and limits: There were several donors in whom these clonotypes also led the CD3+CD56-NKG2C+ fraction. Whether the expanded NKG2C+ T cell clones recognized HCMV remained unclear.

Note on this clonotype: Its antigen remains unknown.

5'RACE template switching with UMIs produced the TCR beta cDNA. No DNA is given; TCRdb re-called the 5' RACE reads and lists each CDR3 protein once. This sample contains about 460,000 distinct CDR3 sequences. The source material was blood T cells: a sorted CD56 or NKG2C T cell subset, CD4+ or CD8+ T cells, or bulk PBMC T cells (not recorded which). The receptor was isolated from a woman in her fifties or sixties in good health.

The CDR3 region is CSTHDNLPNTEAFF. This chain joins TRBV29-1 and TRBJ1-1. In germline, CDR1 is SQVTM, CDR2 ANQGSEA. The CDR3 contains 14 residues.